Listed below are T cell receptor beta chains from one sample, sequenced in a study of cytomegalovirus exposure and HLA in healthy donors. TCRdb's copy holds only in-frame clones and misses some; the assay was immunoSEQ multiplex PCR. The profile shows about 350,000 clones, roughly 87% of them singletons. The specimen sequenced was PBMCs. The receptors originated from a woman aged 25 to 45 in good health and CMV-seropositive. CDR3s include the opening cysteine and the closing phenylalanine or tryptophan. D genes are given only for firm matches. A row's size may be missing; if present it is once, few, many or a size class.

TGTGCCAGCAGCAGGGACAGGGGTGTCGACGAGCAGTACTTC	CASSRDRGVDEQYF	.	TRBJ2-7	TRBV28	TRBD1
TGTGCCAGCAGGAGGGGGGCCAACGTCCTGACTTTC	CASRRGANVLTF	.	TRBJ2-6	TRBV6-1	.
TGCACCAGCACCGAACCTGACGTGTCGAACACCGGGGAGCTGTTTTTT	CTSTEPDVSNTGELFF	.	TRBJ2-2	TRBV1	.
TGTGCCAGCAGTGGTAGCGGGATCAGGTTGGAGTACTTC	CASSGSGIRLEYF	few	TRBJ2-7	TRBV27	TRBD2
TGTGCCAGCAGTCTAACAGGGGGCACTGAAGCTTTCTTT	CASSLTGGTEAFF	.	TRBJ1-1	TRBV6-1	TRBD1
TGTGCCAGCAGTACGGACGGAGCGACGGCTGAAGCTTTCTTT	CASSTDGATAEAFF	.	TRBJ1-1	TRBV6-1	.
TGCGCCAGCAGCCAAGTGACGGTTAACTATGGCTACACCTTC	CASSQVTVNYGYTF	.	TRBJ1-2	TRBV4-1	.
TGTGCCAGCAGCGTAAGTGGGACAGACACAGATACGCAGTATTTT	CASSVSGTDTDTQYF	.	TRBJ2-3	TRBV9	TRBD1
TGTGCCAGCAGAGAGGACTTGAGCTCCTACAATGAGCAGTTCTTC	CASREDLSSYNEQFF	.	TRBJ2-1	TRBV5-8	.
TGTGCCAGCAGCGTAACAGCAAACTCCTACGAGCAGTACTTC	CASSVTANSYEQYF	.	TRBJ2-7	TRBV2	.
TGTGCCAGCAGCCCGGTTCCGACCGGGGAGCTGTTTTTT	CASSPVPTGELFF	few	TRBJ2-2	TRBV11-3	.
TGTGCCAGCAGCTTACAGGCCTATGGCTACACCTTC	CASSLQAYGYTF	once	TRBJ1-2	TRBV7-2	.
TGTGCCAGCAGCTTACCGGGGGAGATCTATGGCTACACCTTC	CASSLPGEIYGYTF	.	TRBJ1-2	TRBV5-4	.
TGTGCCAGCAGCTTACACGGGAGGGCCCGGGAGCAGTACTTC	CASSLHGRAREQYF	.	TRBJ2-7	TRBV7-3	TRBD2
TGTGCCAGCAGCCCCAGGACAGTTAAGGCTCCCGGGGACTATGGCTACACCTTC	CASSPRTVKAPGDYGYTF	.	TRBJ1-2	TRBV7-9	.
TGTGCCAGCAGTTTAGGAATACATGGCAATCAGCCCCAGCATTTT	CASSLGIHGNQPQHF	.	TRBJ1-5	TRBV6-5	.
TGTGCCAGCAGCTCTGAGGGACAAGAGACCCAGTACTTC	CASSSEGQETQYF	.	TRBJ2-5	TRBV7-3	.
TGTGCCAGCAGCTTACTCCCAGCTAGCGGGAAGTACAATGAGCAGTTCTTC	CASSLLPASGKYNEQFF	.	TRBJ2-1	TRBV7-3	TRBD2
TGTGCCTGGAAGGACAGGGGGAGTGGCTACACCTTC	CAWKDRGSGYTF	few	TRBJ1-2	TRBV30	TRBD1
TGTGCCAGCAGCTTATTCTACACCGGGGAGCTGTTTTTT	CASSLFYTGELFF	few	TRBJ2-2	TRBV27	.
TGCGCCAGCAGGGCCGGGACTAGCGGGTACAATGAGCAGTTCTTC	CASRAGTSGYNEQFF	.	TRBJ2-1	TRBV5-1	TRBD2
TGTGCCAGCAGCTTGGCAGAGACCCAGTACTTC	CASSLAETQYF	once	TRBJ2-5	TRBV5-6	.
TGTGCCAGCAGTTACGGGCAGGGCGCCTACGAGCAGTACTTC	CASSYGQGAYEQYF	once	TRBJ2-7	TRBV6-5	.
TGTGCCAGCAGCGCTAGCTCCTACGAGCAGTACTTC	CASSASSYEQYF	.	TRBJ2-7	TRBV7-2	.
TGTGCCAGCAGTTTTGACCCTAACTATGGCTACACCTTC	CASSFDPNYGYTF	.	TRBJ1-2	TRBV27	.
TGTGCCAGCAGTCCAGACAGGGGGTCCTACAATGAGCAGTTCTTC	CASSPDRGSYNEQFF	.	TRBJ2-1	TRBV27	TRBD1
TGTGCCAGCAGCCGCGAGAACACGGGGCGGGCCGGAAAGGAAGCTTTCTTT	CASSRENTGRAGKEAFF	.	TRBJ1-1	TRBV7-6	.
TGTGCCAGCAGTGAAGCTCCGGGAAGACTCCAACGGGCTTTCTTT	CASSEAPGRLQRAFF	.	TRBJ1-1	TRBV6-1	.
TGTGCCACCAGCAGAGAAGCGGGGGCCCCCCTGAGCTCCTACAATGAGCAGTTCTTC	CATSREAGAPLSSYNEQFF	.	TRBJ2-1	TRBV15	TRBD2
TGTGCCAGTAGTATTTCTAGCGGGGGACCCTACGAGCAGTACTTC	CASSISSGGPYEQYF	.	TRBJ2-7	TRBV19	TRBD2
TGTGCCAGCAGTTACTCCACCGGGACAGGGGGCGAGACCCAGTACTTC	CASSYSTGTGGETQYF	once	TRBJ2-5	TRBV6-6	TRBD1
TGCGCCAGCAGCCAAGAAGAGACAGGACAAGAGACCCAGTACTTC	CASSQEETGQETQYF	once	TRBJ2-5	TRBV4-3	.
TGCGCCAGCAGCTTGGGGGACATAAACCAAGAGACCCAGTACTTC	CASSLGDINQETQYF	few	TRBJ2-5	TRBV5-1	.
TGTGCCAGCAGCCTCCCGGGGACTGGGGCCAACGTCCTGACTTTC	CASSLPGTGANVLTF	.	TRBJ2-6	TRBV27	.
TGCGCCAGCAGCCAAGAGGATCGACAGGGGATGGAAGCTTTCTTT	CASSQEDRQGMEAFF	.	TRBJ1-1	TRBV4-3	TRBD1
TGCAGCGTTGAATCGCAGTCATGGGACGGGGAGCTGTTTTTT	CSVESQSWDGELFF	.	TRBJ2-2	TRBV29-1	.
TGTGCCAGCGGCCTAGCGGGGCTCATCACAGATACGCAGTATTTT	CASGLAGLITDTQYF	once	TRBJ2-3	TRBV5-4	TRBD2
TGTGCCAGCAGCAAACCGGACAGGTGCCTCTATGGCTACACCTTC	CASSKPDRCLYGYTF	.	TRBJ1-2	TRBV21-1	.
TGTGCCACCATACGGACTAGCGGGGGTCCGAGCACAGATACGCAGTATTTT	CATIRTSGGPSTDTQYF	.	TRBJ2-3	TRBV27	TRBD2
TGTGCCTGGAGTGATCTAGCGGGGGGGAAAGAGACCCAGTACTTC	CAWSDLAGGKETQYF	once	TRBJ2-5	TRBV30	TRBD2
TGCGCCAGCAGCTCCCAAGTCGCAACTAATGAAAAACTGTTTTTT	CASSSQVATNEKLFF	.	TRBJ1-4	TRBV5-1	.
TGTGCCAGCAGTTTATATCCGATTGGCACTGAAGCTTTCTTT	CASSLYPIGTEAFF	.	TRBJ1-1	TRBV28	.
TGTGCCAGTAGTTCCTTGGGAGCTAATTCACCCCTCCACTTT	CASSSLGANSPLHF	once	TRBJ1-6	TRBV19	.
TGCGCCAGCAGCCATGACAGGGGGGTCTTATCGACTGAAGCTTTCTTT	CASSHDRGVLSTEAFF	.	TRBJ1-1	TRBV4-1	TRBD1
TGCGCCAGCAGCTTGCCAACAGGGGAGATCACTGAAGCTTTCTTT	CASSLPTGEITEAFF	.	TRBJ1-1	TRBV5-1	TRBD1
TGTGCCAGCAGCTTACCCGGCCAGCGCACAGATACGCAGTATTTT	CASSLPGQRTDTQYF	.	TRBJ2-3	TRBV7-3	.
TGCAGCGTTGAAAGCCTTGGAGCTGAAAAACTGTTTTTT	CSVESLGAEKLFF	once	TRBJ1-4	TRBV29-1	.
TGTGCCAGCAGTACGACAGCTACTACCTACAATGAGCAGTTCTTC	CASSTTATTYNEQFF	.	TRBJ2-1	TRBV6-5	.
TGTGCCAGCAGCCGCTCTCGGGGATTGGGGGAGACCCAGTACTTC	CASSRSRGLGETQYF	.	TRBJ2-5	TRBV7-3	.
TGTGCCAGCAGTTCGCACCAGGGGATTCAGCCCCAGCATTTT	CASSSHQGIQPQHF	.	TRBJ1-5	TRBV27	.